This TCR beta chain originates from a study of response to subunit inactivated influenza vaccine. The study, taken as a whole, reports: The authors suggested that few new T cells are recruited per seasonal influenza vaccination.

TCRdb independently ran MiXCR on the RT-PCR reads; one entry per CDR3 protein. The sample lists hundreds of thousands of distinct CDR3 sequences, less than 20% seen once, with approximately 10% in the top ten. The ends were cut back, 8 bases at V and 6 bases at J, with 14 bases in the middle. The CDR3 is 13 residues long. Per germline, CDR1 MGHRA and CDR2 YSYEKL. This clonotype has just a few counts. The antigen is not known. The genes are TRBV4-1 and TRBJ1-3; unclear D gene. The TCR sequence derives from a man in his fifties or sixties who received an inactivated influenza vaccine. Sequencing was performed on PBMCs from blood, taken about 12 days after vaccination. CDR3 DNA: TGCGCCAGCTCCTCCGTAGGGAAAAACACCATATATTTT. Translating it yields CASSSVGKNTIYF.